The 6 T cell receptor beta chains below all came from one sample that was sequenced in a study of OX40 agonist ivuxolimab in advanced cancers. The protocol used for the library was the immunoSEQ multiplex PCR assay. TCRdb took over this immuneACCESS table, retaining in-frame rearrangements with V and J assigned. Such tables are incomplete; in checked studies, under half of the missing clones stem from an unresolved V gene, and the remainder is unexplained. The sample table lists roughly 35,000 clones, over 75% of them with a count of one. Of the sample, 10% to 11% is held by the ten largest clones. The sample was CD4+ or CD8+ T cells sorted from blood, taken in a trial of the OX40 agonist ivuxolimab. All receptors derive from an adult with an advanced solid tumor such as melanoma, head and neck, liver or kidney cancer.

The rearrangement links TRBV11-2 to TRBJ2-1; D may be TRBD1 or TRBD2 (5 bases each). Germline CDR1 and CDR2: SGHAT and FQNNGV. This CDR3 is 18 amino acids long. V lost 2 bases to trimming and J lost 4 bases, with 21 bases between them. CDR3 nucleotides: TGTGCCAGCAGCTTAAGAGGAACAGGTATCGGGGTTTACAATGAGCAGTTCTTC. Translated, it gives CASSLRGTGIGVYNEQFF.

The gene calls are TRBV11-1 and TRBJ2-3; 11 positions match TRBD1. The germline gives CDR1 SGHAT, CDR2 FQDESV (reference sequence). The junction had 10 bases not matched to a gene; V was cut back by 5 bases and J by 3 bases. The length of the CDR3 is 17 residues. CDR3 sequence: CASSKRTGGFGTDTQYF. The CDR3 region has the DNA TGTGCCAGCAGCAAAAGGACAGGGGGCTTCGGGACAGATACGCAGTATTTT.

V is TRBV11-2 and J is TRBJ2-7; maybe TRBD1 (6 bases). The CDR3 runs to 15 residues. Germline values: CDR1 SGHAT, CDR2 FQNNGV. Trimming took 5 bases from V and 5 from J, leaving 19 bases between them. The DNA for the CDR3 is TGTGCCAGCAGCGCCCGTGACCGCGGACAGCACGAGCAGTACTTC. It translates to CASSARDRGQHEQYF.

This clone occurred a few times. The gene calls are TRBV18 and TRBJ1-1, with D possibly matching TRBD1 (5 bases). The V gene lost 2 bases and the J gene lost 1 base, with 17 bases spanning the gap. The CDR3 consists of 17 residues. Germline V gene data show CDR1 as KGHSH and CDR2 as LQKENI. The DNA of the CDR3 is TGTGCCAGCTCACCAGACAGTCTTTACAATTCGAACACTGAAGCTTTCTTT. It translates to CASSPDSLYNSNTEAFF.

This chain joins TRBV5-1 and TRBJ2-1, with TRBD2 matching 9 bases. Trimming at V came to 2 bases and at J to 3 bases, leaving 18 bases not matched to a gene. Germline CDR1 reads SGHRS; CDR2 reads YFSETQ. The CDR3 covers 20 residues. CDR3 residues: CASSFGLRASGERFYNEQFF. In nucleotides, the CDR3 is TGCGCCAGCAGCTTTGGTTTAAGGGCTAGCGGGGAAAGATTCTACAATGAGCAGTTCTTC.

This clone has only one observation. The V gene is TRBV10-3, the J gene TRBJ2-3, with TRBD1 matching over 7 bases. The CDR3 has 21 residues. J lost 0 bases, V lost 4 bases, and 22 bases had no gene match. Germline lookup yields CDR1 ENHRY and CDR2 SYGVKD. The CDR3 here is CAISGKKGAFSKESSTDTQYF. The CDR3 region has the DNA TGTGCCATCAGTGGGAAGAAGGGGGCTTTCTCAAAGGAATCTAGCACAGATACGCAGTATTTT.